These T cell receptor beta chains were read from a single sample in a study of yellow fever vaccine responses in identical twins. One entry per CDR3 protein, called by TCRdb with MiXCR from the RT-PCR reads. The repertoire includes roughly 700 distinct CDR3 sequences, 70% to 90% of them detected once, and around 6.1% sits in the top ten. Source: T cells from blood (PBMCs), unsorted or a sorted subset (not recorded which), taken before or after yellow fever vaccination (not recorded which). These TCRs come from a female donor who received the yellow fever vaccine. CDR3s include the opening cysteine and the closing phenylalanine or tryptophan. A D gene is named only where the DNA matches it firmly. Clone size is stated in some rows and not others, as once, few, many or a class when expanded.

D | J | V | size | length | CDR3 | DNA
- | TRBJ1-1 | TRBV10-1 | - | 13 | CASSQGLNTEAFF | TGCGCCAGCAGTCAGGGCTTGAACACTGAAGCTTTCTTT
TRBD1 | TRBJ2-5 | TRBV11-1 | - | 15 | CASSATGTGQETQYF | TGTGCCAGCAGCGCCACCGGGACAGGGCAAGAGACCCAGTACTTC
- | TRBJ2-7 | TRBV2 | - | 12 | CASKGPFYEQYF | TGTGCCAGCAAGGGACCTTTCTACGAGCAGTACTTC
TRBD1 | TRBJ1-1 | TRBV18 | few | 16 | CASSPPLGQLNTEAFF | TGTGCCAGCTCACCACCTCTGGGACAGCTGAACACTGAAGCTTTCTTT
- | TRBJ2-3 | TRBV10-3 | - | 16 | CAISESRGRATDTQYF | TGTGCCATCAGTGAGTCTCGGGGGCGCGCGACAGATACGCAGTATTTT
TRBD2 | TRBJ2-5 | TRBV29-1 | - | 12 | CSVEELAETQYF | TGCAGCGTTGAAGAACTAGCGGAGACCCAGTACTTC
TRBD1 | TRBJ1-1 | TRBV10-3 | - | 16 | CAIRGGTGPMNTEAFF | TGTGCCATCAGGGGTGGGACAGGGCCAATGAACACTGAAGCTTTCTTT
- | TRBJ1-1 | TRBV11-3 | - | 13 | CASSSGTNTEAFF | TGTGCCAGCAGCTCCGGGACCAACACTGAAGCTTTCTTT
- | TRBJ2-1 | TRBV5-1 | - | 15 | CASSLPGTVHNEQFF | TGCGCCAGCAGCTTGCCGGGGACGGTCCACAATGAGCAGTTCTTC
- | TRBJ2-1 | TRBV11-2 | - | 19 | CASSLVTRGPRSIYNEQFF | TGTGCCAGCAGCTTAGTTACTAGGGGTCCCCGTTCTATCTACAATGAGCAGTTCTTC
- | TRBJ2-1 | TRBV10-3 | - | 15 | CAISESIRRGNEQFF | TGTGCCATCAGTGAGTCTATCAGACGAGGAAATGAGCAGTTCTTC
- | TRBJ2-1 | TRBV6-1 | - | 15 | CASSDPSGASNEQFF | TGTGCCAGCAGTGATCCCTCCGGGGCTAGCAATGAGCAGTTCTTC
- | TRBJ1-3 | TRBV6-1 | - | 16 | CASSRSTANSGNTIYF | TGTGCCAGCAGTCGATCGACTGCCAACTCTGGAAACACCATATATTTT
- | TRBJ2-3 | TRBV7-3 | - | 14 | CASSLTFSTDTQYF | TGTGCCAGCAGCTTAACGTTTAGCACAGATACGCAGTATTTT
- | TRBJ2-3 | TRBV11-2 | - | 15 | CASSLDRGGTDTQYF | TGTGCCAGCAGCTTAGACAGGGGAGGTACAGATACGCAGTATTTT
TRBD2 | TRBJ2-5 | TRBV5-8 | - | 16 | CASSLISGSYQETQYF | TGTGCCAGCAGCTTGATTAGCGGGAGTTACCAAGAGACCCAGTACTTC
- | TRBJ1-2 | TRBV10-3 | - | 12 | CAITSGVDGYTF | TGTGCCATCACGTCCGGGGTGGATGGCTACACCTTC
TRBD1 | TRBJ1-2 | TRBV28 | - | 13 | CASSYLGQSGYTF | TGTGCCAGCAGTTATCTGGGACAGAGTGGCTACACCTTC
- | TRBJ1-1 | TRBV6-5 | - | 15 | CASSSLTGSGTEAFF | TGTGCCAGCAGTTCCCTGACAGGAAGCGGCACTGAAGCTTTCTTT
- | TRBJ1-1 | TRBV10-1 | - | 14 | CASSESTENTEAFF | TGCGCCAGCAGTGAGTCAACGGAAAACACTGAAGCTTTCTTT
- | TRBJ1-2 | TRBV13 | - | 13 | CANVREPNYGYTF | TGTGCCAACGTCAGGGAACCTAACTATGGCTACACCTTC
- | TRBJ2-3 | TRBV7-3 | - | 14 | CASSPMGEPDTQYF | TGTGCCAGCAGCCCGATGGGAGAACCAGATACGCAGTATTTT
- | TRBJ1-4 | TRBV4-2 | - | 15 | CASSQDPDTYEKLFF | TGTGCCAGCAGCCAAGACCCCGACACTTATGAAAAACTGTTTTTT
- | TRBJ2-1 | TRBV27 | - | 14 | CASSLMTPGREQFF | TGTGCCAGCAGTTTAATGACCCCCGGGCGGGAGCAGTTCTTC
- | TRBJ1-1 | TRBV20-1 | - | 10 | CSAPRTEAFF | TGCAGTGCTCCTCGAACTGAAGCTTTCTTT
- | TRBJ1-2 | TRBV6-1 | few | 15 | CASSPSRWGGGGYTF | TGTGCCAGCAGTCCCTCCCGGTGGGGAGGAGGAGGCTACACCTTC
- | TRBJ1-1 | TRBV10-3 | few | 16 | CAISDLARGLNTEAFF | TGTGCCATCAGTGACCTGGCCCGGGGGCTGAACACTGAAGCTTTCTTT
- | TRBJ1-1 | TRBV5-1 | - | 15 | CASSPLKGPNTEAFF | TGCGCCAGCAGCCCCTTAAAGGGACCAAACACTGAAGCTTTCTTT
- | TRBJ2-2 | TRBV7-6 | - | 13 | CASSLGETGELFF | TGTGCCAGCAGCTTGGGGGAGACCGGGGAGCTGTTTTTT
- | TRBJ2-3 | TRBV12-3/TRBV12-4 | once | 16 | CASSGEGGGASDTQYF | TGTGCCAGCAGCGGCGAAGGAGGGGGGGCCTCAGATACGCAGTATTTT
- | TRBJ1-2 | TRBV12-3/TRBV12-4 | - | 13 | CASSLPGGYGYTF | TGTGCCAGCAGTTTACCTGGAGGCTATGGCTACACCTTC
- | TRBJ1-5 | TRBV20-1 | - | 14 | CSALQGSRNQPQHF | TGCAGTGCTCTTCAGGGGAGTCGCAATCAGCCCCAGCATTTT
TRBD2 | TRBJ2-7 | TRBV9 | once | 15 | CASSETSGRTYEQYF | TGTGCCAGCAGCGAGACTAGCGGGAGAACCTACGAGCAGTACTTC
TRBD1 | TRBJ2-3 | TRBV5-4 | - | 14 | CASSFGQGTDTQYF | TGTGCCAGCAGCTTTGGACAGGGAACAGATACGCAGTATTTT
TRBD2 | TRBJ2-1 | TRBV28 | - | 20 | CASTPGSGSGRLKFYNEQFF | TGTGCCAGCACACCCGGGTCGGGTAGCGGGAGATTGAAGTTTTACAATGAGCAGTTCTTC
- | TRBJ2-3 | TRBV20-1 | - | 15 | CSARTGTTSTDTQYF | TGCAGTGCTCGAACCGGGACAACTAGCACAGATACGCAGTATTTT
- | TRBJ1-1 | TRBV21-1 | - | 15 | CASRTRGIVNTEAFF | TGCGCCAGCCGCACCCGGGGGATTGTGAACACTGAAGCTTTCTTT
TRBD2 | TRBJ2-1 | TRBV20-1 | - | 18 | CSATNPGLADKRYNEQFF | TGCAGTGCTACGAACCCGGGACTAGCCGACAAGCGTTACAATGAGCAGTTCTTC
TRBD1 | TRBJ1-2 | TRBV5-6 | - | 14 | CASTPTGGASGYTF | TGTGCCAGCACCCCTACAGGGGGCGCCTCTGGCTACACCTTC
TRBD1 | TRBJ2-3 | TRBV23-1 | - | 13 | CARTARGPDTQYF | TGCGCCAGGACAGCAAGGGGGCCAGATACGCAGTATTTT
- | TRBJ1-1 | TRBV7-6 | - | 19 | CASSLMRGSRVGLNTEAFF | TGTGCCAGCAGCTTGATGAGGGGGTCCAGGGTCGGCTTAAACACTGAAGCTTTCTTT
- | TRBJ1-2 | TRBV18 | - | 15 | CASSPQRQANYGYTF | TGTGCCAGCTCACCCCAAAGACAGGCTAACTATGGCTACACCTTC
TRBD2 | TRBJ2-3 | TRBV24-1 | - | 18 | CATSDTMIAGEVSNTQYF | TGTGCCACCAGTGATACAATGATAGCGGGAGAGGTATCTAACACGCAGTATTTT
- | TRBJ2-1 | TRBV11-3 | - | 14 | CASSFPGPYNEQFF | TGTGCCAGCAGCTTCCCCGGCCCCTACAATGAGCAGTTCTTC
- | TRBJ2-5 | TRBV20-1 | - | 14 | CSASNHLDRETQYF | TGCAGTGCTAGCAACCACCTCGACAGGGAGACCCAGTACTTC
TRBD2 | TRBJ2-7 | TRBV6-1 | - | 14 | CASNLAGVYYEQYF | TGTGCCAGCAACCTAGCGGGAGTGTACTACGAGCAGTACTTC
- | TRBJ2-1 | TRBV5-1 | - | 12 | CASSFTVNEQFF | TGCGCCAGCAGTTTCACAGTCAATGAGCAGTTCTTC
TRBD1 | TRBJ2-1 | TRBV29-1 | - | 13 | CSARTGSYNEQFF | TGCAGCGCTCGGACAGGCTCCTACAATGAGCAGTTCTTC
- | TRBJ2-5 | TRBV6-5 | - | 14 | CASSWGPPQETQYF | TGTGCCAGCAGTTGGGGACCGCCCCAAGAGACCCAGTACTTC
- | TRBJ2-1 | TRBV29-1 | - | 12 | CSVGSAFNEQFF | TGCAGCGTTGGGTCAGCGTTCAATGAGCAGTTCTTC
TRBD2 | TRBJ2-2 | TRBV7-9 | - | 15 | CASSFWLAVPGELFF | TGTGCCAGCAGCTTCTGGCTAGCGGTTCCCGGGGAGCTGTTTTTT
- | TRBJ2-7 | TRBV11-1 | - | 15 | CASSPWGRGPIEQYF | TGTGCCAGCAGCCCGTGGGGCAGGGGTCCGATTGAGCAGTACTTC
- | TRBJ2-3 | TRBV4-2 | - | 15 | CASSPRTGSTDTQYF | TGTGCCAGCAGCCCCCGCACGGGAAGCACAGATACGCAGTATTTT
TRBD1 | TRBJ2-1 | TRBV28 | - | 13 | CASRGTGTNEQFF | TGTGCCAGCAGAGGGACAGGGACGAATGAGCAGTTCTTC
- | TRBJ2-1 | TRBV2 | - | 16 | CASSEAGLLAYNEQFF | TGTGCCAGCAGTGAAGCGGGACTGCTTGCCTACAATGAGCAGTTCTTC
- | TRBJ1-4 | TRBV2 | - | 14 | CASSERETNEKLFF | TGTGCCAGCAGTGAAAGGGAGACTAATGAAAAACTGTTTTTT
- | TRBJ1-1 | TRBV23-1 | - | 16 | CASSQSRQGPHTEAFF | TGCGCCAGCAGTCAATCAAGGCAGGGACCACACACTGAAGCTTTCTTT
- | TRBJ1-3 | TRBV10-1 | - | 14 | CASSRDLAGNTIYF | TGCGCCAGCAGCAGGGACTTGGCTGGAAACACCATATATTTT
- | TRBJ1-5 | TRBV18 | once | 14 | CASSPGQGGQPQHF | TGTGCCAGCTCACCGGGGCAGGGCGGACAGCCCCAGCATTTT